This TCR beta chain was sequenced for a study of shared clonotypes between healthy human individuals. As concerns this clone: Antigen unknown.

Recent acute infections and vaccinations were absent in the healthy HIV-negative adult donors. The sorted-subset replicate PCRs were given about 200 ng DNA, which is about 29,000 T cell genomes. Only in-frame clones appear in the TCRdb table, and some are missing; sequencing was by immunoSEQ multiplex PCR. The sample carries millions of clones, 85% to 95% recorded once. The CDR3 contains 15 residues. Germline V CDR1 and CDR2: MGHDK, SYGVNS. Germline trimming cut 1 base from V and 4 bases from J; bases unmatched to any gene: 6. Study-wide results and limits: About 5% was the fraction of naive CD4 clonotypes found shared across four donors. Lower generation probabilities were found for non-shared clonotypes than for those shared by all four donors.

V usage is TRBV25-1 and J usage is TRBJ2-5; TRBD1 matches 7 bases. The sequenced sample consisted of naive CD4+ T cells sorted from blood. Subset here: CD45RA+ positively selected. This clonotype originated in a man younger than 30 in good health. This chain's CDR3 is CASSELSGGGETQYF. CDR3 nucleotides: TGTGCCAGCAGTGAATTGTCAGGGGGTGGAGAGACCCAGTACTTC.